The TCR beta chain under discussion was sequenced for a study of OX40 agonist ivuxolimab in advanced cancers. Regarding the study as a whole: The investigators did not determine what antigen specificity the expanded peripheral T cells had.

V was pared by 0 bases and J by 2 bases, with 9 bases between. The CDR3 spans 15 residues. The germline V gene encodes CDR1 LGHNA and CDR2 YSLEER. TCRdb's copy holds only in-frame clones and misses some; the assay was immunoSEQ multiplex PCR. The data contain tens of thousands of clones, over 90% of them seen just once; the ten biggest clones take up roughly 0.72%. As to this clone: Its specificity is unknown.

The material was CD4+ or CD8+ T cells sorted from blood, obtained in a trial of the OX40 agonist ivuxolimab. The source of this sequence is an adult with an advanced solid tumor such as melanoma, head and neck, liver or kidney cancer. The V gene is TRBV4-3, the J gene TRBJ2-3; D is uncertain. The CDR3 region has the DNA TGCGCCAGCAGCCAAGAATTTCGTTTCACAGATACGCAGTATTTT. It translates to CASSQEFRFTDTQYF.